The 23 T cell receptor beta chains in this list originate from one sample, sequenced in a study of cytomegalovirus exposure and HLA in healthy donors. It was with 60 Vbeta and 13 Jbeta primers that the PCR ran. Clones were read by immunoSEQ multiplex PCR, and TCRdb kept only the in-frame ones, dropping some. The table shows about 62,000 clones, with more than 75% occurring only once. The source material was PBMCs. These receptors came from a man aged 18 to 29 in good health and CMV-seronegative.

This chain uses TRBV28 with TRBJ2-1; possibly TRBD1 for D (6 bases). The CDR3 has 14 residues. Germline CDR1 and CDR2: MDHEN and SYDVKM. V shed 6 bases and J shed 12 bases, with 21 bases lying between them. The CDR3 coding sequence is TGTGCCAGCAGGGCAGGGGACCCCAATTTAGGGCAGTTCTTC. Translating it yields CASRAGDPNLGQFF.

The chain combines TRBV18 with TRBJ2-3; D uncertain. Looked up from germline, CDR1 is KGHSH and CDR2 is LQKENI. There are 14 residues in the CDR3. V was clipped by 1 base and J by 4 bases, with 9 bases between them. This CDR3 reads CASSPLAPPDTQYF. The CDR3 nucleotides are TGTGCCAGCTCACCACTGGCCCCCCCAGATACGCAGTATTTT.

CDR3 in amino acids: CASSEGGGQGNEKLFF. The CDR3 nucleotides are TGTGCCAGCAGTGAAGGAGGAGGACAGGGAAATGAAAAACTGTTTTTT. This sequence joins TRBV6-1 and TRBJ1-4; TRBD1 matches 8 bases. There are 16 residues in the CDR3. V was pared by 1 base and J by 5 bases, with 6 bases of the junction left unmatched. Germline CDR1 is MNHNS and CDR2 is SASEGT.

The rearrangement joins TRBV19 to TRBJ1-1, with D possibly TRBD1 on 5 matching bases. V dropped 7 bases and J dropped 4 bases, with 13 bases sitting between them. The CDR3 extends over 13 amino acids. Germline V CDR1 and CDR2: LNHDA, SQIVND (reference sequence). For the CDR3, the DNA is TGTGCCAGTACCTTCCCGGGGGGCACTGAAGCTTTCTTT. Translation: CASTFPGGTEAFF.

Only a few counts were recorded for this clone. The gene calls are TRBV19 and TRBJ1-5; D possibly corresponds to TRBD1 (6 bases). Between the trimmed V and J ends, which lost 3 bases and 6 bases, there was a span of 15 bases. This CDR3 has 15 residues. Germline V gene lookup returns CDR1 LNHDA and CDR2 SQIVND (reference sequence). The CDR3 DNA reads as TGTGCCAGTAGTATCAAGCCCCTAGGGGGTCAGCCCCAGCATTTT. This codes for CASSIKPLGGQPQHF.

This clone was observed a handful of times. This chain connects TRBV5-1 to TRBJ2-7; TRBD1 matches at 7 bases. This CDR3 has 14 amino acids. Germline trimming cut 4 bases from V and 3 bases from J; bases unmatched to any gene: 7. Per the germline V gene, CDR1 is SGHRS and CDR2 is YFSETQ. The CDR3 protein is CASSPAGTVYEQYF. As DNA, the CDR3 is TGCGCCAGCAGCCCGGCCGGGACAGTCTACGAGCAGTACTTC. The variable domain in full, completed from reference TRBV5-1 and TRBJ2-7, reads KAGVTQTPRYLIKTRGQQVTLSCSPISGHRSVSWYQQTPGQGLQFLFEYFSETQRNKGNFPGRFSGRQFSNSRSEMNVSTLELGDSALYLCASSPAGTVYEQYFGPGTRLTVT.

The chain recombines TRBV29-1 with TRBJ1-3; D not resolved. Germline V lookup: CDR1 SQVTM, CDR2 ANQGSEA. The CDR3 spans 15 residues. V lost 5 bases to trimming and J lost 0 bases, with 14 bases between them. Here the CDR3 DNA reads TGCAGCGTTCTAGTCTCTGGAGTCTCTGGAAACACCATATATTTT. It is translated as CSVLVSGVSGNTIYF.

This chain uses TRBV28 with TRBJ1-1; tentative D call: TRBD1 (5 bases). Germline loops: CDR1 MDHEN, CDR2 SYDVKM. The germline V and J ends were trimmed by 5 bases and 5 bases, with 15 bases remaining between them. The CDR3 is 14 residues long. The CDR3 DNA is TGTGCCAGCAGTATCCGTCCAGGGAGGACTGAAGCTTTCTTT. It specifies CASSIRPGRTEAFF.

This chain connects TRBV9 to TRBJ2-1; TRBD2 aligns across 12 bases. Per the germline V gene, CDR1 is SGDLS and CDR2 is YYNGEE. V was pared by 3 bases and J by 7 bases, with 5 bases of the junction left unmatched. This CDR3 contains 15 residues. CDR3 sequence: CASSGLAGALNEQFF. CDR3 sequence (DNA): TGTGCCAGCAGCGGACTAGCGGGGGCCCTTAATGAGCAGTTCTTC.

This clone has a handful of counts. This rearrangement joins TRBV11-2 to TRBJ2-7, with TRBD1 matching 9 bases. The V and J ends lost 4 bases and 9 bases, in that order; junction bases with no gene match: 16. CDR1 and CDR2 (germline): SGHAT, FQNNGV. The CDR3 spans 16 residues. As DNA, the CDR3 is TGTGCCAGCAGCTCCAACAGGGGGCTATACCGATTTGGGCAGTACTTC. Translating gives CASSSNRGLYRFGQYF. The full variable domain, completed using reference TRBV11-2 and TRBJ2-7, is EAGVAQSPRYKIIEKRQSVAFWCNPISGHATLYWYQQILGQGPKLLIQFQNNGVVDDSQLPKDRFSAERLKGVDSTLKIQPAKLEDSAVYLCASSSNRGLYRFGQYFGPGTRLTVT.

This chain joins TRBV7-2 and TRBJ2-7; weak D call: TRBD1 (5 bases). The CDR3 extends over 13 amino acids. V shed 0 bases and J shed 4 bases, with 7 bases lying between them. CDR1 is SGHTA and CDR2 is FQGNSA in the germline V gene. The CDR3 bases are TGTGCCAGCAGCTTAGCCGACAGTTACGAGCAGTACTTC. Its translation: CASSLADSYEQYF.

V gene TRBV14 combines with J gene TRBJ2-5; tentatively, D is TRBD2 (6 bases). Germline-derived CDR1 and CDR2 are SGHDN and FVKESK. The CDR3 spans 16 residues. V was trimmed by 1 base and J by 4 bases, leaving 16 bases between them. The CDR3 bases are TGTGCCAGCAGCCAAGGAGGGCAGCCGGGAGTAGAGACCCAGTACTTC. Amino acid sequence: CASSQGGQPGVETQYF.

The chain recombines TRBV9 with TRBJ2-7; no reliable D call. The V and J ends lost 7 bases and 5 bases respectively, with 10 bases between them. Looked up from germline, CDR1 is SGDLS and CDR2 is YYNGEE. The CDR3 totals 11 residues. The CDR3 region is CASGPSHEQYF. CDR3 nucleotide sequence: TGTGCCAGCGGCCCGTCCCACGAGCAGTACTTC.

The chain is built from TRBV5-1 and TRBJ1-5; D unclear. This CDR3 spans 13 amino acids. V was clipped by 0 bases and J by 6 bases, with 7 bases between them. The V gene's germline CDR1 is SGHRS and CDR2 YFSETQ. The CDR3 nucleotides read TGCGCCAGCAGCTTGGGTTCCAGTCAGCCCCAGCATTTT. This codes for CASSLGSSQPQHF. Drawing the rest from reference TRBV5-1 and TRBJ1-5, the complete variable domain is KAGVTQTPRYLIKTRGQQVTLSCSPISGHRSVSWYQQTPGQGLQFLFEYFSETQRNKGNFPGRFSGRQFSNSRSEMNVSTLELGDSALYLCASSLGSSQPQHFGDGTRLSIL.

This chain connects TRBV5-1 to TRBJ1-5; TRBD1 is a possible D gene (6 bases). The V gene's germline CDR1 is SGHRS and CDR2 YFSETQ. Trimming removed 4 bases from V and 11 bases from J, with 13 bases in between. This CDR3 comprises 12 residues. CDR3 nucleotide sequence: TGCGCCAGCAGCCTGGAGGGGGGGACCCAGCATTTT. Protein sequence: CASSLEGGTQHF.

This clone was detected only a few times. The rearrangement uses TRBV2 and TRBJ1-6; the D gene is possibly TRBD1 (6 bases). This CDR3 is built from 17 residues. The germline CDR1 and CDR2 sequences are SNHLY and FYNNEI. V lost 2 bases and J lost 2, with 13 bases in between. CDR3 residues: CASSEFSGQTYNSPLHF. The CDR3 nucleotides read TGTGCCAGCAGTGAATTTTCTGGACAGACCTATAATTCACCCCTCCACTTT.

The chain recombines TRBV6-5 with TRBJ1-4; possible D gene TRBD1, 5 bases. The CDR3 contains 14 residues. Trimming stripped 2 bases from V and 7 bases from J, with 11 bases between. Germline V gene lookup returns CDR1 MNHEY and CDR2 SVGAGI. The DNA of the CDR3 is TGTGCCAGCAGTTACCGGGGGGGGAGTGAAAAACTGTTTTTT. This sequence encodes CASSYRGGSEKLFF.

The chain combines TRBV5-1 with TRBJ1-1, with TRBD1 identical over 8 bases. The CDR3 contains 14 residues. Germline CDR1 and CDR2: SGHRS and YFSETQ. Trimming cost V 1 base and J 5 bases; bases outside gene matches: 4. CDR3 loop: CASSLPQGETEAFF. The CDR3 region has the DNA TGCGCCAGCAGCTTGCCACAGGGGGAGACTGAAGCTTTCTTT.

The chain uses TRBV5-1 and TRBJ2-7, with a possible D match to TRBD1 (6 bases). In germline, CDR1 is SGHRS, CDR2 YFSETQ. CDR3 length equals 15 residues. Trimming stripped 1 base from V and 0 bases from J, with 11 bases between. CDR3 nucleotides: TGCGCCAGCAGCTTGTCGGGACATCCCTCCTACGAGCAGTACTTC. This gives the protein CASSLSGHPSYEQYF.

The rearrangement joins TRBV10-3 to TRBJ1-4; D gene unclear. Germline-derived CDR1 and CDR2 are ENHRY and SYGVKD. Trimming cost V 4 bases and J 5 bases, with 8 bases left between them. This CDR3 region has 13 residues. CDR3 nucleotide sequence: TGTGCCATCAGTGGCGCGGGGAATGAAAAACTGTTTTTT. Protein product: CAISGAGNEKLFF.

The chain combines TRBV28 with TRBJ1-1; D gene uncertain. The germline V gene encodes CDR1 MDHEN and CDR2 SYDVKM. Trimming took 3 bases from V and 0 from J, leaving 5 bases between them. This CDR3 has 13 residues. CDR3 amino acids: CASSLSLNTEAFF. In DNA form, the CDR3 reads TGTGCCAGCAGTTTGAGTCTGAACACTGAAGCTTTCTTT.

This clone has more than one count but fewer than ten. This chain links TRBV7-2 with TRBJ2-1; 8 positions agree with TRBD2. J gave up 6 bases and V 5 bases, and 9 bases lay outside the gene matches. In germline, CDR1 is SGHTA, CDR2 FQGNSA. This CDR3 comprises 15 residues. CDR3 residues: CASSPGGAAVNEQFF. Here the CDR3 DNA reads TGTGCCAGCAGCCCCGGGGGGGCCGCCGTCAATGAGCAGTTCTTC. Based on the CDR3 plus reference TRBV7-2 and TRBJ2-1, the full variable domain is GAGVSQSPSNKVTEKGKDVELRCDPISGHTALYWYRQSLGQGLEFLIYFQGNSAPDKSGLPSDRFSAERTGGSVSTLTIQRTQQEDSAVYLCASSPGGAAVNEQFFGPGTRLTVL.

This clone has just one count. The chain employs TRBV9 and TRBJ1-1, with a weak D call TRBD1 (5 bases). Germline CDR1 is SGDLS and CDR2 is YYNGEE. Deletions cut 4 bases from V and 3 bases from J, with 13 bases between. The CDR3 covers 14 residues. The CDR3 region has the DNA TGTGCCAGCAGCCCTCGGGGGGATTACACTGAAGCTTTCTTT. Its protein is CASSPRGDYTEAFF. The variable domain in full, with the rest retrieved from reference TRBV9 and TRBJ1-1, is DSGVTQTPKHLITATGQRVTLRCSPRSGDLSVYWYQQSLDQGLQFLIQYYNGEERAKGNILERFSAQQFPDLHSELNLSSLELGDSALYFCASSPRGDYTEAFFGQGTRLTVV.